Presented here are 6 T cell receptor beta chains from one specimen sequenced in a study of cytomegalovirus exposure and HLA in healthy donors. The PCR used 60 Vbeta and 13 Jbeta primers. The data were produced by immunoSEQ multiplex PCR, yet TCRdb's version contains in-frame clones alone and is incomplete. Among around 150,000 clones listed, 75% to 80% were seen once. The sample was PBMCs. Receptor source: a man aged 45-65 years in good health and CMV-seropositive.

The chain combines TRBV29-1 with TRBJ2-5, with D perhaps matching TRBD2 (7 bases). The germline V gene encodes CDR1 SQVTM and CDR2 ANQGSEA. This CDR3 has 15 amino acids. V shed 2 bases and J shed 1 base, with 14 bases lying between them. The CDR3 region has the DNA TGCAGCGTTGAAAATGGGGGGGGCCCCCAAGAGACCCAGTACTTC. Encoded protein: CSVENGGGPQETQYF.

This clone was detected only a few times. V usage is TRBV4-2 and J usage is TRBJ1-1; D is unresolved. The CDR3 loop spans 16 amino acids. Trimming took off 4 bases at V and 4 bases at J, with 19 bases between the two ends. Germline values: CDR1 LGHNA, CDR2 YNFKEQ. The DNA for the CDR3 is TGTGCCAGCAGCCCCAATAGGCAAAACCCGGGCACTGAAGCTTTCTTT. Translating it yields CASSPNRQNPGTEAFF.

The chain combines TRBV12-5 with TRBJ1-1, with 9 bases matching TRBD1. The CDR3 covers 14 residues. The ends lost 6 bases at V and 6 bases at J; junction bases unmatched: 8. Looked up from germline, CDR1 is LGHNT and CDR2 is FRNRAP. CDR3 region: CASGLEQGAAEAFF. The CDR3 DNA is TGTGCTAGTGGCCTCGAACAGGGGGCCGCTGAAGCTTTCTTT.

The rearrangement links TRBV7-6 to TRBJ2-7; D not resolved. Germline V gives CDR1 SGHVS, CDR2 FNYEAQ. The CDR3 runs to 13 residues. Trimming stripped 1 base from V and 7 bases from J, with 11 bases between. CDR3: CASSLGGSGEQYV. The CDR3 DNA reads as TGTGCCAGCAGCTTAGGAGGTTCTGGAGAGCAGTACGTC.

The CDR3, as DNA: TGTGCCAGCAGCGGGACCCGGCGACTAGCGACCGTTAACACCGGGGAGCTGTTTTTT. This codes for CASSGTRRLATVNTGELFF. J is TRBJ2-2 and V is TRBV13, with 8 positions matching TRBD2. The CDR3 totals 19 residues. From germline, CDR1 is PRHDT and CDR2 FYEKMQ (reference sequence). Trimming removed 5 bases from V and 2 bases from J; junction bases left unmatched: 16.

The CDR3 reads CASSGAQGYEQYV. CDR3 in DNA: TGCGCCAGCTCAGGGGCCCAGGGCTACGAGCAGTACGTC. V is TRBV10-2 and J is TRBJ2-7, with TRBD1 as a possible D gene (6 bases). Between the trimmed V and J ends, which lost 8 bases and 3 bases, there was a span of 14 bases. CDR1 WSHSY and CDR2 SAAADI come from the germline V gene. The CDR3 is made up of 13 amino acids.